The 13 T cell receptor beta chains listed next were all sequenced from one sample in a study of identical twins. TCRdb recomputed calls from the 5' RACE reads with MiXCR, one row per CDR3 protein. Among roughly 710,000 distinct CDR3 sequences listed, approximately 6.1% were seen once. Sequenced material: naive T cells sorted from blood. These receptors came from a man aged 18 to 35 in good health.

The rearrangement joins TRBV2 to TRBJ2-1; 8 positions match TRBD1. Germline assignment: CDR1 SNHLY and CDR2 FYNNEI. The CDR3 is 15 residues long. Trimming took 8 bases from V and 6 from J; bases not matched to a gene: 12. The CDR3 bases are TGTGCCAGCTGGGGGTGGTCCGGGACAGGCAATGAGCAGTTCTTC. Protein sequence: CASWGWSGTGNEQFF.

The sample holds many counts of this clonotype. This rearrangement joins TRBV29-1 to TRBJ2-5; D gene ambiguous. CDR1 is SQVTM and CDR2 is ANQGSEA in the germline V gene. Trimming left V 5 bases short and J 2 bases short, with 12 bases between. This CDR3 contains 13 residues. The chain's CDR3 is CSVHTTAQETQYF. The CDR3 nucleotides are TGCAGCGTTCACACAACGGCGCAAGAGACCCAGTACTTC.

On this clonotype: It is likely a read error, because the conserved phenylalanine at the end of the CDR3 is missing. The chain employs TRBV5-1 and TRBJ2-3; D is unclear. Trimming removed 0 bases from V and 4 bases from J, with 12 bases in between. The germline V gene has CDR1 SGHRS and CDR2 YFSETQ. The CDR3 length is 15 residues. CDR3 residues: CASSLVSKGSDTQYY. CDR3 coding DNA: TGCGCCAGCAGCTTGGTCTCTAAAGGGTCAGATACGCAGTATTAT.

This clonotype was detected once. The chain carries TRBV6-6 and TRBJ1-5; TRBD1 aligns across 7 bases. Germline V CDR1 and CDR2: MNHNY, SVGAGI (reference sequence). The CDR3 sequence is 13 residues long. The trim removed 5 bases at V and 6 bases at J, leaving 4 bases unmatched. The CDR3 is CASSTGVRQPQHF. The CDR3 region has the DNA TGTGCCAGCAGTACAGGGGTACGTCAGCCCCAGCATTTT.

This clonotype was seen ten or more times. The chain recombines TRBV28 with TRBJ2-7; the D is unclear. The germline V and J ends were trimmed by 4 bases and 6 bases, with 10 bases remaining between them. CDR1 is MDHEN, CDR2 SYDVKM, per germline. The CDR3 is 12 residues long. The CDR3 reads CASSSTTPEQYF. The CDR3 DNA is TGTGCCAGCAGTTCAACGACCCCCGAGCAGTACTTC.

This clonotype was observed many times. The DNA for the CDR3 is TGCAGTGCAAGGGGTCTTAGCGGGATTTTTCAGTACTTC. The encoded protein is CSARGLSGIFQYF. This chain links TRBV20-1 with TRBJ2-4; TRBD2 matches 8 bases. V gave up 6 bases and J gave up 11 bases; unmatched junction bases: 12. This CDR3 contains 13 residues. Germline-derived CDR1 and CDR2 are DFQATT and SNEGSKA (reference sequence).

This rearrangement joins TRBV20-1 to TRBJ2-5, with D perhaps matching TRBD2 (5 bases). This CDR3 contains 16 residues. CDR1 is DFQATT and CDR2 is SNEGSKA in the germline V gene (reference sequence). With 1 base removed from V and 5 bases from J, the gap between germline ends came to 20 bases. Here the CDR3 reads CSARVSGMARWETQYF. CDR3 coding DNA: TGCAGTGCTAGAGTTTCGGGAATGGCTCGGTGGGAGACCCAGTACTTC.

Ten or more counts support this clonotype. The V call is TRBV12-3 or TRBV12-4, the J call TRBJ1-2, with TRBD1 identical over 8 bases. Unmatched junction bases numbered 4, after V lost 6 bases and J lost 4 bases. The CDR3 is 13 amino acids. Written as DNA, the CDR3 is TGTGCCAGCAGGAGGACAGGGTTCTATGGCTACACCTTC. Residues: CASRRTGFYGYTF.

This chain joins TRBV7-9 and TRBJ1-1, with D uncertain. The germline gives CDR1 SEHNR, CDR2 FQNEAQ (reference sequence). The CDR3 is made up of 14 amino acids. The germline V and J ends were trimmed by 5 bases and 0 bases, with 10 bases remaining between them. This CDR3 is CASSLSEVNTEAFF. Here the CDR3 DNA reads TGTGCCAGCAGCCTGTCGGAGGTGAACACTGAAGCTTTCTTT.

This sequence joins TRBV6-1 and TRBJ2-2, with 10 bases lining up with TRBD1. Looked up from germline, CDR1 is MNHNS and CDR2 is SASEGT. The CDR3 length is 14 residues. V lost 6 bases to trimming and J lost 6 bases; unmatched junction nucleotides: 4. CDR3 amino acids: CASRDRGRAGELFF. The CDR3 region has the DNA TGTGCCAGCAGAGACAGGGGGCGGGCCGGGGAGCTGTTTTTT.

In this sample, this clonotype turned up many times. The chain employs TRBV6-2 or TRBV6-3 and TRBJ2-1; TRBD2 agrees at 7 bases. There are 12 residues in the CDR3. Trimming removed 5 bases from V and 10 bases from J; junction bases left unmatched: 5. Germline V lookup: CDR1 MNHEY, CDR2 SVGEGT. The CDR3 sequence: CASSTWGGEQFF. CDR3 sequence (DNA): TGTGCCAGCAGTACCTGGGGGGGGGAGCAGTTCTTC.

This rearrangement joins TRBV6-1 to TRBJ2-1; 9 bases are shared with TRBD2. The CDR3 totals 14 residues. The V gene end was trimmed by 6 bases and the J gene end by 5 bases; junction bases not matched to a gene: 5. Germline CDR1 MNHNS, CDR2 SASEGT. CDR3 nucleotide sequence: TGTGCCAGCAGGCTAGCGGGAAGACACAATGAGCAGTTCTTC. Protein product: CASRLAGRHNEQFF.

This chain joins TRBV12-3 or TRBV12-4 and TRBJ2-2; D perhaps matches TRBD2 (6 bases). The CDR3 is made up of 15 amino acids. The germline V and J ends were trimmed by 3 bases and 1 base, with 9 bases remaining between them. CDR3 DNA sequence: TGTGCCAGCAGTTTTGCGGGGCTGAACACCGGGGAGCTGTTTTTT. Translation gives CASSFAGLNTGELFF.